This T cell receptor (beta chain) was found in a study of beta chain features in type 1 diabetes. Purity of each sorted population was above 95%. General study findings and limits: TCRB CDR3 length was moderately but significantly reduced in all four CD4+ subsets of Type 1 diabetes patients. Naive, central memory and Treg TCRB repertoires appeared more alike in patients than in healthy donors.

Expressed TCRB transcripts were sequenced because the entire RNA isolate underwent reverse transcription. This table comes from immunoSEQ multiplex PCR, and its TCRdb copy is limited to in-frame clones, with some not included. There are some 150,000 clones in the sample; roughly a tenth occur only once, and approximately 0.68% lies in the top ten. Worth noting for this clone: Its target is not known.

Germline-derived CDR1 and CDR2 are SEHNR and FQNEAQ (reference sequence). The CDR3 has 17 residues. Trimming removed 3 bases from V and 2 bases from J; junction bases left unmatched: 9. The sequence was obtained from a man aged 18 to 30 in good health. The sequenced sample was central memory CD4+ T cells from blood. J is TRBJ1-5 and V is TRBV7-9; 8 nucleotides agree with TRBD1. This CDR3 reads CASSLGSGGAGNQPQHF. CDR3 bases: TGTGCCAGCAGCTTGGGTTCAGGGGGCGCGGGCAATCAGCCCCAGCATTTT.